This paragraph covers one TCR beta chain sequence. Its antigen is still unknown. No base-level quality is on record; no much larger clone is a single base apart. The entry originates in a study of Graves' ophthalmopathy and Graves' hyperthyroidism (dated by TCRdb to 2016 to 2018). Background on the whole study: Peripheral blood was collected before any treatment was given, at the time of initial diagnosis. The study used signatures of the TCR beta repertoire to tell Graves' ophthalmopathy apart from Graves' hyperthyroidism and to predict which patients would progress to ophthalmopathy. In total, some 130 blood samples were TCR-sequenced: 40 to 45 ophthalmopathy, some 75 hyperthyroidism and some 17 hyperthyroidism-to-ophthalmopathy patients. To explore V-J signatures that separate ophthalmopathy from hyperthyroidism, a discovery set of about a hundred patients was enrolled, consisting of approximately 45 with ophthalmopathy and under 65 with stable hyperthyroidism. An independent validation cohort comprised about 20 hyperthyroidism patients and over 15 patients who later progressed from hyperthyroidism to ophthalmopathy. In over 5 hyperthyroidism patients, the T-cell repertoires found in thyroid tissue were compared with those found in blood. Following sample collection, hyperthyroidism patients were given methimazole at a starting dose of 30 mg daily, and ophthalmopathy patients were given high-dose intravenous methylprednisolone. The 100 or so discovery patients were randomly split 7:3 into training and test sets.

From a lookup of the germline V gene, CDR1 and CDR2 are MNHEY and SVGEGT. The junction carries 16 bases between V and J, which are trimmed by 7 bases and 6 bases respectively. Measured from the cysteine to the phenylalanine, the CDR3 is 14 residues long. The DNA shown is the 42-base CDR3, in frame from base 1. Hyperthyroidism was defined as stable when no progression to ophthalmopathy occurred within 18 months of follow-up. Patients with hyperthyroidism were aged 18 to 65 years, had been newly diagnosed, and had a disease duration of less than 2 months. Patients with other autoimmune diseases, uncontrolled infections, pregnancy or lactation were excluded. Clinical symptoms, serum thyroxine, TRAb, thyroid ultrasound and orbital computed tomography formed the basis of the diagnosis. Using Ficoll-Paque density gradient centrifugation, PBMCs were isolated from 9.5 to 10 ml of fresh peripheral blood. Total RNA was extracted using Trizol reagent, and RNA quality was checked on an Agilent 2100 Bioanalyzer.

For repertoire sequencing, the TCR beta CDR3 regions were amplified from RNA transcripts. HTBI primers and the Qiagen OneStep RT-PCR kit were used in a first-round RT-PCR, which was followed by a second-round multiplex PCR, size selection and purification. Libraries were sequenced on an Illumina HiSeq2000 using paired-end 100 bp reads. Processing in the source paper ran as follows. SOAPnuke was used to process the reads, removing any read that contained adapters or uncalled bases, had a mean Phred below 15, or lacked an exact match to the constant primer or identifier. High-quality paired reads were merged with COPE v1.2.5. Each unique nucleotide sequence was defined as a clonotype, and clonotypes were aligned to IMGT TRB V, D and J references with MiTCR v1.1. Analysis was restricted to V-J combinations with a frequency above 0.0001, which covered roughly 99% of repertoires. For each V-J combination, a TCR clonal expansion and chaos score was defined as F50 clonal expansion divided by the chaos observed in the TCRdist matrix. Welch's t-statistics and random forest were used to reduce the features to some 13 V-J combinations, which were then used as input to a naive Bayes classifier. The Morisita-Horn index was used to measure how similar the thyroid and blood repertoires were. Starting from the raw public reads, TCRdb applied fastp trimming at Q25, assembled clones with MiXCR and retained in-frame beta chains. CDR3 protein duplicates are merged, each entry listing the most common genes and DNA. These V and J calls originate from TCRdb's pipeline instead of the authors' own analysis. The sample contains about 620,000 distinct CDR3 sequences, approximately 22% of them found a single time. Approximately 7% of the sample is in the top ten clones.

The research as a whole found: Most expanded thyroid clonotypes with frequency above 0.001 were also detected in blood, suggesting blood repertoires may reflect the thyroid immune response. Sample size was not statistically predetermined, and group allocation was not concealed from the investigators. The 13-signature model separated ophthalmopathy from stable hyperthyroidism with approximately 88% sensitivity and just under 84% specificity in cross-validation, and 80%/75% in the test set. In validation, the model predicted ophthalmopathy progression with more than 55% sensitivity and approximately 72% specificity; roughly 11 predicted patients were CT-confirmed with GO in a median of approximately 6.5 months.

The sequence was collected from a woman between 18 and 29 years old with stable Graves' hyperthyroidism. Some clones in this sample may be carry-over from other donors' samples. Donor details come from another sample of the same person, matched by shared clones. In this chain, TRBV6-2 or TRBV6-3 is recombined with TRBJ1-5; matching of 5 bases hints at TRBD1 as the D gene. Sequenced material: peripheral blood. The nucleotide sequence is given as TGTGCCAGCACCTGGGACCCTCGGATTCAGCCCCAGCATTTT. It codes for CASTWDPRIQPQHF.